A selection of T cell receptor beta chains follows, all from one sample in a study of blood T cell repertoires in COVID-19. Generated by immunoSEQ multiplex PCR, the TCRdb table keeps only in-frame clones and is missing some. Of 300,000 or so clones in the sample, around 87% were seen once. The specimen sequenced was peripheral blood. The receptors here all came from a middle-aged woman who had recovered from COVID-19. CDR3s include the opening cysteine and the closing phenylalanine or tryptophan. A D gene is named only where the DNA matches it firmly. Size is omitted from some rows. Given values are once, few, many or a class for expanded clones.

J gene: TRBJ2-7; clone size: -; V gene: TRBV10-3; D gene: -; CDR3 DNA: TGTGCCATCAGTGAGTCCCGACAGGACGAGCAGTACTTC; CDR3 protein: CAISESRQDEQYF
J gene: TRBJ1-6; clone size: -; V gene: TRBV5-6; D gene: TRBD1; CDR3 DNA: TGTGCCAGCAGCTTGTCCTTCGGACAGGGGATCGAATCACCCCTCCACTTT; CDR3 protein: CASSLSFGQGIESPLHF
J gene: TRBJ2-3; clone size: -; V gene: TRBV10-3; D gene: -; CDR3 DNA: TGTGCCATCACACCCGGAGGGGGCGATACGCAGTATTTT; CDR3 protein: CAITPGGGDTQYF
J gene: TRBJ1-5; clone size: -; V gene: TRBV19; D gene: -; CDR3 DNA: TGTGCCAGTAGTATATGGGGGGGGAATAGCAATCAGCCCCAGCATTTT; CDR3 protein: CASSIWGGNSNQPQHF
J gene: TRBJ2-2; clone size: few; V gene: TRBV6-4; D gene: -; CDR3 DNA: TGTGCCAGCAAGGCGGGGACGAACACCGGGGAGCTGTTTTTT; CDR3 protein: CASKAGTNTGELFF
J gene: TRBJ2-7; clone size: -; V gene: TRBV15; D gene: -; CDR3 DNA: TGTGCCACCAGCAGATCGGGAACAGGGTCAGGGCAGTACTTC; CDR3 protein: CATSRSGTGSGQYF
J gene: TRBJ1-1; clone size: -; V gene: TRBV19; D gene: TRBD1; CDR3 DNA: TGTGCCAGTAGCCTCTCCGGCACAGGGGGCACTGAAGCTTTCTTT; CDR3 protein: CASSLSGTGGTEAFF
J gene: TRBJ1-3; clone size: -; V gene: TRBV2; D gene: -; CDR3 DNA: TGTGCCAGCAGTTCCATTGGGGGGGGAACTGGAAACACCATATATTTT; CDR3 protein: CASSSIGGGTGNTIYF
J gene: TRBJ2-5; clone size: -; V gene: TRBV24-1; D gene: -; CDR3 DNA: TGTGCCACCAGTGATGCGACAGGACCCCAAGAGACCCAGTACTTC; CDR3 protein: CATSDATGPQETQYF
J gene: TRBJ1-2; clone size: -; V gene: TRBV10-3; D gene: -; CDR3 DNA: TGTGCCATCACCGAGGGAAGGGATGGCTACACCTTC; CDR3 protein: CAITEGRDGYTF
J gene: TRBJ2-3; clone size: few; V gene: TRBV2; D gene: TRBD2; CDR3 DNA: TGTGCCAGCCAGGGACTAGCGGCCGGGGGGGATACGCAGTATTTT; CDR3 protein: CASQGLAAGGDTQYF
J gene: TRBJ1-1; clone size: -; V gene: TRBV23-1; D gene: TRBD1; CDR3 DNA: TGCGCCAGCAGTCAATCCATCGGACATAGAGGACAGGGTCGGAACACTGAAGCTTTCTTT; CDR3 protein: CASSQSIGHRGQGRNTEAFF
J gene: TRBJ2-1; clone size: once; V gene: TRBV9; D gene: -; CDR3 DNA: TGTGCCAGCAGCTTCTCCGGGACTTATACTACGCAGTTCTTC; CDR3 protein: CASSFSGTYTTQFF
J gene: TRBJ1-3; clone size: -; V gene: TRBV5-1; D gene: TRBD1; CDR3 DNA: TGCGCCAGCAGCCCGGGACAGGGTGAAAACACCATATATTTT; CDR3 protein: CASSPGQGENTIYF
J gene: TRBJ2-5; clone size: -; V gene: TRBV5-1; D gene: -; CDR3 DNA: TGCGCCAGCAGCTTGCAGCGATCACAAGAGACCCAGTACTTC; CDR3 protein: CASSLQRSQETQYF
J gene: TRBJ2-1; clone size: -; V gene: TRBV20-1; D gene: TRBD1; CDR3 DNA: TGCAGTGCTAGTTCCCTGCAGGGGGCGTCCTACAATGAGCAGTTCTTC; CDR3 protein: CSASSLQGASYNEQFF
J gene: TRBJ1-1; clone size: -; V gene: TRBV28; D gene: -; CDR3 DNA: TGTGCCAGCAGTCTTCGCGCTGAAAACACTGAAGCTTTCTTT; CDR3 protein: CASSLRAENTEAFF
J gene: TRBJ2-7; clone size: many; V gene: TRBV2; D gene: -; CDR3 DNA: TGTGCCAGCAGTAAGTGGGCCGGCCACGAGCAGTACTTC; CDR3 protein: CASSKWAGHEQYF
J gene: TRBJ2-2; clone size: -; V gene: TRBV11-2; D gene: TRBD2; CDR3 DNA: TGTGCCAGCAGCTTAGGGCTAGCGGGACTCACCGGGGAGCTGTTTTTT; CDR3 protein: CASSLGLAGLTGELFF
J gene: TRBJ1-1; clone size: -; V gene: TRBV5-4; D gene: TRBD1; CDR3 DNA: TGTGCCAGCAGCTTGTACAGGGGGGGTGATACTGAAGCTTTCTTT; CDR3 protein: CASSLYRGGDTEAFF
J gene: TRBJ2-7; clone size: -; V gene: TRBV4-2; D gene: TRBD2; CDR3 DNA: TGTGCCAGCAGCCAAGAAGGGACTAGCGGGGGGGATGCCTACGAGCAGTACTTC; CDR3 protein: CASSQEGTSGGDAYEQYF
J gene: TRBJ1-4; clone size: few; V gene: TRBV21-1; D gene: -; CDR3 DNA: TGTGCCAGCAGCAGAGACCCGGAGGGTGAAAAACTGTTTTTT; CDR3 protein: CASSRDPEGEKLFF
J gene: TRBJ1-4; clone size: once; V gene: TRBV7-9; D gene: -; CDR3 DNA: TGTGCCAGCAGCTTACGGGCAGGGAATGAAAAACTGTTTTTT; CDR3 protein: CASSLRAGNEKLFF
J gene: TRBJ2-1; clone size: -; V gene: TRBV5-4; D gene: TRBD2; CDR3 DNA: TGTGCCAGCAGCGCCCCGACTAGCGGGAGCCGGAGTGAGCAGTTCTTC; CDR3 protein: CASSAPTSGSRSEQFF
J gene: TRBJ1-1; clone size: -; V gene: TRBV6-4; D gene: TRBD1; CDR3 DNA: TGTGCCAGCAGTGACGGACAGGGGGTTACTGAAGCTTTCTTT; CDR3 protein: CASSDGQGVTEAFF
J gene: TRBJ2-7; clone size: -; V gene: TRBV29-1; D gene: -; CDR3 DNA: TGCAGCGTTGAAGAAAAGCAGGGTTGGGGCGAGCAGTACTTC; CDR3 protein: CSVEEKQGWGEQYF
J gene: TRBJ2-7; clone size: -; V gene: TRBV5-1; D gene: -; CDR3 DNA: TGCGCCAGCAGCCCAACAGGGATACTTACCTACGAGCAGTACTTC; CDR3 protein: CASSPTGILTYEQYF
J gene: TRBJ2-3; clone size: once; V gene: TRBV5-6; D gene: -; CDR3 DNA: TGTGCCAGCAGCTTGCCTACTAGGACAGATACGCAGTATTTT; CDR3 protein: CASSLPTRTDTQYF
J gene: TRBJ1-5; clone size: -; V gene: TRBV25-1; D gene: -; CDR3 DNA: TGTGCCAGCAGTGAAGCGGGGGGCTCAGGACAGCCCCAGCATTTT; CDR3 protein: CASSEAGGSGQPQHF
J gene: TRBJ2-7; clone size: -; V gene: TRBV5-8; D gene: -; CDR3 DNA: TGTGCCAGCAGCTTGGGGGACTCATCCTACGAGCAGTACTTC; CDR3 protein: CASSLGDSSYEQYF
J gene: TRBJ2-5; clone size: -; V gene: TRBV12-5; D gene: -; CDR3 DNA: TGTGCTAGTGGACCCCCCCGGGGGCTTGGGGGGGGCTTGGGAGAGACCCAGTACTTC; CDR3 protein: CASGPPRGLGGGLGETQYF
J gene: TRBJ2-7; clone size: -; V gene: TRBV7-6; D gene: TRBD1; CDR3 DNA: TGTGCCAGCAGCTACCGGGACAGGGTGTACGAGCAGTACTTC; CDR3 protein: CASSYRDRVYEQYF
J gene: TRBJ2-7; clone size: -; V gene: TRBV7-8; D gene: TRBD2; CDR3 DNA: TGTGCCAGCAGGCTACTTAGCGGGGGGGCGATCGAGCAGTACTTC; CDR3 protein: CASRLLSGGAIEQYF
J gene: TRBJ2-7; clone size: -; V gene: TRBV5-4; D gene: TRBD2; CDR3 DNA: TGTGCCAGCAGCACCGGACTAGCGGTCTACGAGCAGTACTTC; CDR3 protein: CASSTGLAVYEQYF
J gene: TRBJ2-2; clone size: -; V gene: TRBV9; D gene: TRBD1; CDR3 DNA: TGTGCCACCAGGACAGGGGGCACCGGGGAGCTGTTTTTT; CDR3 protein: CATRTGGTGELFF
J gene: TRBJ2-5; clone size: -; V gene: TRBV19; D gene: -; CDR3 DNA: TGTGCCAGTAGTCGGCGGGGTGACTGGGAGACCCAGTACTTC; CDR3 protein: CASSRRGDWETQYF
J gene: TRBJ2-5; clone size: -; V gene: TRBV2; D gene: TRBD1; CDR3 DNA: TGTGCCAGCAGTGATCCAGGGGGTCCGGCAGAGACCCAGTACTTC; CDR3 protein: CASSDPGGPAETQYF
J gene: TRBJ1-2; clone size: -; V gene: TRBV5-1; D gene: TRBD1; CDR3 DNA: TGCGCCAGCAGCTCCCCGGGACAGGGGGATTTTAATGGCTACACCTTC; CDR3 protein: CASSSPGQGDFNGYTF
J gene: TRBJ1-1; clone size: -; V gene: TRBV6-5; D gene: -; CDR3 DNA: TGTGCCAGCAGTTACTCTCGGGGTCTGGGGACTGAAGCTTTCTTT; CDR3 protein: CASSYSRGLGTEAFF
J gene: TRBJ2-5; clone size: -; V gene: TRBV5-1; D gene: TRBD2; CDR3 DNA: TGCGCCAGCAGCTTGGCGAGCGGGGGGCCACAAGAGACCCAGTACTTC; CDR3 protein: CASSLASGGPQETQYF
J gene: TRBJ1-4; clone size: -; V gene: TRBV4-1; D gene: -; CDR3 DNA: TGCGCCAGCAGCCAAGACGGGTTAATAGCAACTAATGAAAAACTGTTTTTT; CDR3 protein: CASSQDGLIATNEKLFF
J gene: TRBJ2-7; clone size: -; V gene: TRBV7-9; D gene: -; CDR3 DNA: TGTGCCAGCAGTCCCAGTGTCTACGAGCAGTACTTC; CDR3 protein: CASSPSVYEQYF
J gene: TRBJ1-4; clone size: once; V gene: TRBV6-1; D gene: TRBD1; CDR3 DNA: TGTGCCAGCAGACCCGGGACAGCGAATGAAAAACTGTTTTTT; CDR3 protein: CASRPGTANEKLFF
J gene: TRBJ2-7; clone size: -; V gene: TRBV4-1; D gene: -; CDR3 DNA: TGCGCCAGCAGCCATCCCGGGACACCGCAGTACTTC; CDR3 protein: CASSHPGTPQYF
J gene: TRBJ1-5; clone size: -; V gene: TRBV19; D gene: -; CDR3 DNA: TGTGCCAGTACCCGTGGGGAGAGCCAGCCCCAGCATTTT; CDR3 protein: CASTRGESQPQHF
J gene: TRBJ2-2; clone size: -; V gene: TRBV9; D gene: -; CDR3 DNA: TGTGCCAGCAGCCTTAGGATAGGGGCGGGGGCCTCCACCGGGGAGCTGTTTTTT; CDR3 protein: CASSLRIGAGASTGELFF
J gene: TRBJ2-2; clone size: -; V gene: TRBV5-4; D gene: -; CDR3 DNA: TGTGCCAGCAGCCGAACACCGACCGGGGAGCTGTTTTTT; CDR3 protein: CASSRTPTGELFF
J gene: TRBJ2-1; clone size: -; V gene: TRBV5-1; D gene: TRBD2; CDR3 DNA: TGCGCCAGCAGTTACCGCGGGGGAGGCTACAATGAGCAGTTCTTC; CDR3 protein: CASSYRGGGYNEQFF
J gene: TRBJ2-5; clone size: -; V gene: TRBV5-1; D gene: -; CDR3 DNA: TGCGCCAGCACGAACGCGGCCCTCCAAGAGACCCAGTACTTC; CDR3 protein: CASTNAALQETQYF
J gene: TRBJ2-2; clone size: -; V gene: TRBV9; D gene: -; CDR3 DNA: TGTGCCAGCAGCGTGGGACTTGGAGGACGGGAGCTGTTTTTT; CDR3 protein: CASSVGLGGRELFF
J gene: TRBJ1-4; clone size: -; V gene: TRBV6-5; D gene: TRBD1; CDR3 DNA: TGTGCCAGCTCGGACAGGGCCAATGAAAAACTGTTTTTT; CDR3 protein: CASSDRANEKLFF
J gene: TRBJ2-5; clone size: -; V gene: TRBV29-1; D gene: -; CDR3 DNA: TGCAGCGTTGAAACTCCGACAGTCATAGGGACCCAGTACTTC; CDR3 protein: CSVETPTVIGTQYF
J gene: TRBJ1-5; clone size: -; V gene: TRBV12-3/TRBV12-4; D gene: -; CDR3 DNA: TGTGCCAGCAGTTCCCTAGATCAGCCCCAGCATTTT; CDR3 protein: CASSSLDQPQHF
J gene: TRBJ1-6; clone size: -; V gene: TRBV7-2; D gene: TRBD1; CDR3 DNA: TGTGCCAGCAGCTTAGCGACAGGGGCCGTTAATTCACCCCTCCACTTT; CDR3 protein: CASSLATGAVNSPLHF
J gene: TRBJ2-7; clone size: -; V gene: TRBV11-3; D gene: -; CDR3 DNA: TGTGCCAGCAGCTTAGGAGGGATCCACTACGAGCAGTACTTC; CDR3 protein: CASSLGGIHYEQYF
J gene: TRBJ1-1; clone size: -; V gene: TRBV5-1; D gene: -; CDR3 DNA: TGCGCCAGCAGCACAACGGGGGAGTTAGGGTACACTGAAGCTTTCTTT; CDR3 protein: CASSTTGELGYTEAFF
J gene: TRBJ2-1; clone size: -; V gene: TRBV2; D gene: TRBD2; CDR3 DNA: TGTGCCAGCAATCAATTAGCGGGGGACAATGAGCAGTTCTTC; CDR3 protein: CASNQLAGDNEQFF
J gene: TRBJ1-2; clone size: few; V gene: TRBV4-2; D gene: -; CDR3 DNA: TGTGCCAGCAGCCAAGCCGCTACAGCTAACTATGGCTACACCTTC; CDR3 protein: CASSQAATANYGYTF
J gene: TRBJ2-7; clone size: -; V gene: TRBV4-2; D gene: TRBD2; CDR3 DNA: TGTGCCAGCAGCCAAGCAGCGGGGGGGATAACCTACGAGCAGTACTTC; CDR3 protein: CASSQAAGGITYEQYF
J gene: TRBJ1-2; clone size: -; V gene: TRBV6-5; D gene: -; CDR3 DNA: TGTGCCAGCAGTTTGACGGGACACCGTCAACATGGCTACACCTTC; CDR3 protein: CASSLTGHRQHGYTF